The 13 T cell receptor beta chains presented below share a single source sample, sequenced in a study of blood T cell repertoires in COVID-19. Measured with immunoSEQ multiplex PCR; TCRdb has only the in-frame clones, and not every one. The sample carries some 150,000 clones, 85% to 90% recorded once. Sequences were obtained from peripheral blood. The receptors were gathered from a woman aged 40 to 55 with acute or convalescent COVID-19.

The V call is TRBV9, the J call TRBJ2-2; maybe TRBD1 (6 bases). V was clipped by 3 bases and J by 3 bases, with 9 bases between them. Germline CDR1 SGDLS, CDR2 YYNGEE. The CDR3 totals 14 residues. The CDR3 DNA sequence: TGTGCCAGCAGCGATCGGACAGACACCGGGGAGCTGTTTTTT. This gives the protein CASSDRTDTGELFF.

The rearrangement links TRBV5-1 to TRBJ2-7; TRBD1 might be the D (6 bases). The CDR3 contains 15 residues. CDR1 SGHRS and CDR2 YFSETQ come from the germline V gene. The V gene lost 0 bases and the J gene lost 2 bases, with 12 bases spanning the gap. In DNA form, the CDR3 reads TGCGCCAGCAGCTTGGAGGCAGGGGCCGCCTACGAGCAGTACTTC. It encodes CASSLEAGAAYEQYF.

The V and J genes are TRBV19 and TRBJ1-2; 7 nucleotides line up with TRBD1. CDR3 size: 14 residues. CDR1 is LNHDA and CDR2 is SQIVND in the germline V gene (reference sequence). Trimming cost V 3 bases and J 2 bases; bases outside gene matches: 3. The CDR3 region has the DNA TGTGCCAGTAGTATCTGGGACAGCAACTATGGCTACACCTTC. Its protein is CASSIWDSNYGYTF.

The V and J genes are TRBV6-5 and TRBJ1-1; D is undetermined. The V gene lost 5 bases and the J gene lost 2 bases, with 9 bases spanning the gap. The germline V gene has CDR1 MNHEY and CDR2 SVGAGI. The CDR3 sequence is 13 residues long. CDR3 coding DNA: TGTGCCAGCAGTCCACAGAGAAACACTGAAGCTTTCTTT. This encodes CASSPQRNTEAFF.

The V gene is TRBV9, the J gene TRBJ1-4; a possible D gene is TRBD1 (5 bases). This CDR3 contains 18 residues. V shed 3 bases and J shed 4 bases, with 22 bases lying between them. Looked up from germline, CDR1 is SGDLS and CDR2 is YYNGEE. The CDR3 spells CASSEGWTSAGNNEKLFF. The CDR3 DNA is TGTGCCAGCAGCGAGGGGTGGACGTCAGCAGGAAATAATGAAAAACTGTTTTTT.

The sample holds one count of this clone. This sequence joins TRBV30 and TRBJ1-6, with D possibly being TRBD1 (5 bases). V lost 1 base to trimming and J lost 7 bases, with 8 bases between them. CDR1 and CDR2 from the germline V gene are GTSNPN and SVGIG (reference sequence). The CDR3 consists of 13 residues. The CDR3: CAWSGGPNSPLHF. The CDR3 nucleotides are TGTGCCTGGAGTGGGGGCCCAAATTCACCCCTCCACTTT.

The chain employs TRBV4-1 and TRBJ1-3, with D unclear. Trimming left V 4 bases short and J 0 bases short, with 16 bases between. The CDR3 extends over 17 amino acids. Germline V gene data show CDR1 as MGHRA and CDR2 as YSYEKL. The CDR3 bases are TGCGCCAGCAGCCCCAATGGCGGGGTCCTCTCTGGAAACACCATATATTTT. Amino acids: CASSPNGGVLSGNTIYF.

The CDR3 DNA is TGTGCCACCAGCAGAGCGGGGGACTTCCGAGATCAGCCCCAGCATTTT. Residues: CATSRAGDFRDQPQHF. The J gene is TRBJ1-5, the V gene TRBV15; weak D call: TRBD1 (5 bases). The V gene lost 1 base and the J gene lost 5 bases, with 15 bases spanning the gap. Germline assignment: CDR1 LNHNV and CDR2 YYDKDF (reference sequence). The CDR3 extends over 16 amino acids. Complete variable domain (other parts from reference TRBV15 and TRBJ1-5): DAMVIQNPRYQVTQFGKPVTLSCSQTLNHNVMYWYQQKSSQAPKLLFHYYDKDFNNEADTPDNFQSRRPNTSFCFLDIRSPGLGDTAMYLCATSRAGDFRDQPQHFGDGTRLSIL.

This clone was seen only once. The CDR3 loop is CASSSTGLTGELFF. The CDR3 region has the DNA TGTGCCAGCAGCTCGACAGGGCTCACCGGGGAGCTGTTTTTT. The chain employs TRBV7-9 and TRBJ2-2, with 7 bases aligning to TRBD1. CDR1 is SEHNR and CDR2 is FQNEAQ in the germline V gene (reference sequence). There are 14 residues in the CDR3. The trim removed 4 bases at V and 4 bases at J, leaving 3 bases unmatched.

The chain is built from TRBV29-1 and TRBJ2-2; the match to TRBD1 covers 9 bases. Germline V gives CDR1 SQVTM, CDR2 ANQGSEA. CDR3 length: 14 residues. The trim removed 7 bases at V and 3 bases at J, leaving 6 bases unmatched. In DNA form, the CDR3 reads TGCAGCGCCGGACAGGGGTTCGACACCGGGGAGCTGTTTTTT. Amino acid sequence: CSAGQGFDTGELFF.

DNA for the CDR3: TGCGCCAGCAGTGAGTCGAACGGACTAGCGGGAGTGGTCACAGATACGCAGTATTTT. It codes for CASSESNGLAGVVTDTQYF. V gene TRBV10-2 combines with J gene TRBJ2-3, with 13 bases aligning to TRBD2. J gave up 2 bases and V 0 bases, and 8 bases lay outside the gene matches. The CDR3 spans 19 residues. Germline assignment: CDR1 WSHSY and CDR2 SAAADI.

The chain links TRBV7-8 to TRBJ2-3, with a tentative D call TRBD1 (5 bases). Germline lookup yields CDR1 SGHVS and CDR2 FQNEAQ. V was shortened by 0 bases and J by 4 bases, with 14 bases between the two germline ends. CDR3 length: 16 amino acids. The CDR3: CASSLAGHRLADTQYF. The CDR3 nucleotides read TGTGCCAGCAGCTTAGCAGGACACAGATTAGCAGATACGCAGTATTTT.

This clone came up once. The CDR3 protein is CASSLQGFARQTRDTIYF. CDR3 nucleotide sequence: TGTGCCAGCAGCCTGCAGGGGTTCGCACGGCAGACCCGTGACACCATATATTTT. The J gene is TRBJ1-3, the V gene TRBV3-1 (or the pseudogene TRBV3-2), with D maybe TRBD1 (6 bases). This CDR3 has 18 amino acids. V was trimmed by 4 bases and J by 8 bases, leaving 27 bases between them. Germline CDR1 reads LGHDT; CDR2 reads YNNKEL (reference sequence).